This TCR beta chain emerged from a study of T-cell memory formation after mild COVID-19. As to this clonotype: Its antigen remains unknown.

General study results and limits: Clones shrinking between day 15 and 85 showed a balanced CD4/CD8 split, and those that grew later tilted toward CD4+. Mostly located in CM and EM were contracting CD4+ clones, with contracting CD8+ clones located in EMRA.

TCR alpha and TCR beta cDNA libraries with sample barcodes and UMIs came from 5'RACE using constant-segment primers. Using its own MiXCR run on the 5' RACE reads, TCRdb lists one record per CDR3 protein. The profile shows about 340,000 distinct CDR3 sequences, about 15% of them singletons. V lost 3 bases, J lost 5 bases, and 3 bases stayed unmatched. Germline V gene sequence: CDR1 SGHVS, CDR2 FNYEAQ. The CDR3 consists of 14 residues. This receptor was obtained from a man between 18 and 29 years old who had mild COVID-19 (a few samples of this study predate the infection). Cell type and time point are not known. The chain is built from TRBV7-6 and TRBJ2-7; TRBD1 matches at 11 bases. The sample was PBMCs or a T cell subset sorted from them (not recorded which). The CDR3 DNA reads TGTGCCAGCAGCTTTATGGGACAGGGGGACGAGCAGTACTTC. Translating gives CASSFMGQGDEQYF.